This T cell receptor beta chain was recovered during a study of cytomegalovirus exposure and HLA in healthy donors. The CDR3 totals 14 residues. Trimming shortened V by 3 bases and J by 5 bases, and 13 bases separated the two germline ends. Germline loops: CDR1 SGHTA, CDR2 FQGNSA. It was with 60 Vbeta and 13 Jbeta primers that the PCR ran. The assay was immunoSEQ multiplex PCR, and TCRdb's table has in-frame clones only and misses some. This repertoire shows about 250,000 clones, about 75% found once; its top ten account for 2% to 2.5%. The receptor was derived from a female donor in good health and CMV-seronegative. The sample taken for sequencing was PBMCs. The V call is TRBV7-2, the J call TRBJ2-5, with D maybe TRBD2 (6 bases). CDR3 loop: CASSLGGGGETQYF. The CDR3 nucleotides are TGTGCCAGCAGCTTGGGGGGTGGGGGGGAGACCCAGTACTTC.